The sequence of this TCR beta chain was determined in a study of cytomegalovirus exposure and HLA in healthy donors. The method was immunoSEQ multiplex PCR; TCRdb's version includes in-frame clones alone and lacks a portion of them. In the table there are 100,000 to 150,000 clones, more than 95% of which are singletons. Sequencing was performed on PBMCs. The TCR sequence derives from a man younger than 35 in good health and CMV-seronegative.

For the CDR3, the DNA is TGTGCCAGCAGCTTACAGGGTAGTGAGCAGTTCTTC. It codes for CASSLQGSEQFF. The chain has TRBV7-6 and TRBJ2-1, with a tentative D call TRBD1 (5 bases). Trimming cost V 2 bases and J 9 bases, with 8 bases left between them. CDR1 is SGHVS and CDR2 is FNYEAQ in the germline V gene. The CDR3 extends over 12 amino acids. The whole variable domain, filled in from reference TRBV7-6 and TRBJ2-1, reads GAGVSQSPRYKVTKRGQDVALRCDPISGHVSLYWYRQALGQGPEFLTYFNYEAQQDKSGLPNDRFSAERPEGSISTLTIQRTEQRDSAMYRCASSLQGSEQFFGPGTRLTVL.